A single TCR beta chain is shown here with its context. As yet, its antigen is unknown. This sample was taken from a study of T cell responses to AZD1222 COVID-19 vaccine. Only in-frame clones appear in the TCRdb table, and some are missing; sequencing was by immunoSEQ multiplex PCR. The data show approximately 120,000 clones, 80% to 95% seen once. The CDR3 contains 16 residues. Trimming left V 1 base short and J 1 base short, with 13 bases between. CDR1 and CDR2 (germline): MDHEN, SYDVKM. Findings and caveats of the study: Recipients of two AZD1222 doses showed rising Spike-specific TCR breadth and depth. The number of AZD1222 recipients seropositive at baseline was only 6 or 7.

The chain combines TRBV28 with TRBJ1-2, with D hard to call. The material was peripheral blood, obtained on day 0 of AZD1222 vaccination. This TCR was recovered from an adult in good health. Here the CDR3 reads CASSLLGDTINYGYTF. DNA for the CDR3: TGTGCCAGCAGTTTATTAGGAGACACAATTAACTATGGCTACACCTTC.